A selection of T cell receptor beta chains follows, all from one sample in a study of monozygotic twins with cystic fibrosis. Data came from immunoSEQ multiplex PCR; TCRdb stores just in-frame clones and leaves some out. The sample includes 30,000 or so clones, around 90% of them seen just once. Sequenced material: blood. The receptors shown here come from a girl aged 2 to 10 with cystic fibrosis. CDR3s include the opening cysteine and the closing phenylalanine or tryptophan. The order of the fields is J gene, clone size, D gene, V gene, CDR3 DNA, CDR3 protein. A D gene is named only where the DNA matches it firmly. Clone size is not always given. Where it is, it says once, few, many or a class for expanded clones.

TRBJ1-2	-	-	TRBV27	TGTGCCAGCAGTTTATCGCTTTCACAAAGGGGCGCTCCGCATGGCTACACCTTC	CASSLSLSQRGAPHGYTF
TRBJ1-2	-	-	TRBV11-2	TGTGCCAGCAGCTTAGGGGGGCTGGGGGGCTATGGCTACACCTTC	CASSLGGLGGYGYTF
TRBJ1-3	-	-	TRBV29-1	TGCAGCGTTGTGGGTCACGGTCGGGGCTCCTCTGGAAACACCATATATTTT	CSVVGHGRGSSGNTIYF
TRBJ2-3	-	-	TRBV4-3	TGCGCCAGCAGCCAAGAGGAGTCGTGGGGTACGCAGTATTTT	CASSQEESWGTQYF
TRBJ2-3	-	TRBD2	TRBV7-3	TGTGCCAGCAGCTCCTCGACTAGCGCCTACACAGATACGCAGTATTTT	CASSSSTSAYTDTQYF
TRBJ2-7	few	-	TRBV4-2	TGTGCCAGCAGCCAGGAGTATGGGCCGTACGAGCAGTACTTC	CASSQEYGPYEQYF
TRBJ1-2	-	-	TRBV18	TGTGCCAGCTCACCGACCACTAACTATGGCTACACCTTC	CASSPTTNYGYTF
TRBJ1-2	-	TRBD1	TRBV6-5	TGTGCCAGCAGTTTACGCCCGGACAGGGGGCATGGCTACACCTTC	CASSLRPDRGHGYTF
TRBJ1-2	-	TRBD1	TRBV28	TGTGCCAGCAGTCCCCTTATCACGGGACAGTCCTATGGCTACACCTTC	CASSPLITGQSYGYTF
TRBJ1-3	-	TRBD1	TRBV30	TGTGCCTGGAGTACCCGGACAGGCCTAGAAAACACCATATATTTT	CAWSTRTGLENTIYF
TRBJ1-2	-	-	TRBV6-5	TGTGCCAGCAGCCAAGGGGGGGACGGCTACACCTTC	CASSQGGDGYTF
TRBJ1-2	-	-	TRBV5-1	TGCGCCAGCAGCTTGGAGGAGGGGGAGAACTATGGCTACACCTTC	CASSLEEGENYGYTF
TRBJ1-5	-	-	TRBV29-1	TGCATCGAAGTAAAGCCCCAGCATTTT	CIEVKPQHF
TRBJ2-7	once	TRBD1	TRBV13	TGTGCCAGCAGCTTCGGGACAGGGTCCTACGAGCAGTACTTC	CASSFGTGSYEQYF
TRBJ2-4	few	TRBD1	TRBV19	TGTGCCAGTAGTCTAGGGACAGGGTCGGGCATTCAGTACTTC	CASSLGTGSGIQYF
TRBJ1-1	once	-	TRBV6-1	TGTGCCAGCAGATGGACAGAGAACACTGAAGCTTTCTTT	CASRWTENTEAFF
TRBJ1-1	-	-	TRBV30	TGTGCCTGGAGTGTCATGGACACTGAAGCTTTCTTT	CAWSVMDTEAFF
TRBJ2-2	-	TRBD1	TRBV11-2	TGTGCCAGCAGGACAGGGGTCTCGGACACCGGGGAGCTGTTTTTT	CASRTGVSDTGELFF
TRBJ2-7	-	-	TRBV14	TGTGCCAGCAGCCAAGTTGGTAGAACACTCCACGAGCAGTACTTC	CASSQVGRTLHEQYF
TRBJ2-5	-	TRBD2	TRBV30	TGTGCCTGGAGCACCGGGGGGGCTGAGACCCAGTACTTC	CAWSTGGAETQYF
TRBJ2-1	-	-	TRBV7-9	TGTGCCAGCAGCCGACCCGCGGATCCCTACAATGAGCAGTTCTTC	CASSRPADPYNEQFF
TRBJ2-3	-	-	TRBV4-2	TGTGCCAGCAGCCCTCCGGACTGGTACACAGATACGCAGTATTTT	CASSPPDWYTDTQYF
TRBJ1-2	-	-	TRBV6-5	TGTGCCAGCAGTTACCGGACGGGGGGAGGGTATGGCTACACCTTC	CASSYRTGGGYGYTF
TRBJ1-1	-	-	TRBV4-1	TGCGCCAGCAGCCAAGAAGTTGAACGGGTTGGAGTTGACACTGAAGCTTTCTTT	CASSQEVERVGVDTEAFF
TRBJ1-5	-	TRBD1	TRBV5-4	TGTGCCAGCAGCTTGGGGGGACAGGTTAATCAGCCCCAGCATTTT	CASSLGGQVNQPQHF
TRBJ1-1	-	-	TRBV2	TGTGCCAGCAGTGAGGGTGACGCTTTCTTT	CASSEGDAFF
TRBJ1-1	-	-	TRBV30	TGTGCCTGGAGCGTTGAAGGAGGGTCCACTGAAGCTTTCTTT	CAWSVEGGSTEAFF
TRBJ1-2	-	-	TRBV6-1	TGTGCCAGCAGTGATCCCCTTACAGGCAACTATGGCTACACCTTC	CASSDPLTGNYGYTF
TRBJ2-3	-	-	TRBV2	TGTGCCAGCAGTGAAGGGTCGGATACGCAGTATTTT	CASSEGSDTQYF
TRBJ2-3	-	-	TRBV4-1	TGCGCCAGCAGCCAAGGATGGACAGCCGCCACAGATACGCAGTATTTT	CASSQGWTAATDTQYF
TRBJ1-3	-	TRBD1	TRBV25-1	TGTGCCAGCAGGACAGGGGCTGGAAACACCATATATTTT	CASRTGAGNTIYF
TRBJ2-1	-	TRBD2	TRBV7-6	TGTGCCAGCAGCTCGAGCGGGAGAAGGGGTTTTTACAATGAGCAGTTCTTC	CASSSSGRRGFYNEQFF
TRBJ1-1	-	-	TRBV28	TGTGCCAGCAGTCGACAAGGGAACACTGAAGCTTTCTTT	CASSRQGNTEAFF
TRBJ1-1	-	-	TRBV19	TGTGCCAGTAGTAAATCTACAGGGAGCACTGAAGCTTTCTTT	CASSKSTGSTEAFF
TRBJ1-2	-	TRBD1	TRBV27	TGTGCCAGCAGTTCGTCAGGGGGCGCGGTCTATGGCTACACCTTC	CASSSSGGAVYGYTF
TRBJ2-3	-	-	TRBV30	TGTGCCTGGAGTGTGAAATCTAGTGACTATGCCACCCATCGCACAGATACGCAGTATTTT	CAWSVKSSDYATHRTDTQYF
TRBJ1-6	-	-	TRBV6-1	TGTGCCAGCAGTGAAAAGTTCGGCAGCGATAATTCACCCCTCCACTTT	CASSEKFGSDNSPLHF
TRBJ2-7	-	TRBD2	TRBV7-2	TGTGCCAGCAGCCTACGGGGGGACTACGAGCAGTACTTC	CASSLRGDYEQYF
TRBJ2-7	-	TRBD1	TRBV2	TGTGCCAGCAGTGAGACAGGGGGCATCTACGAGCAGTACTTC	CASSETGGIYEQYF
TRBJ2-1	-	TRBD2	TRBV30	TGTGCCTGGAGCGATCTGACTAGCGGTACCTCCAATGAGCAGTTCTTC	CAWSDLTSGTSNEQFF
TRBJ2-1	-	TRBD2	TRBV25-1	TGTGCCAGCAGTAGCCGACTAGCGGGAACCTACAATGAGCAGTTCTTC	CASSSRLAGTYNEQFF
TRBJ1-1	-	TRBD1	TRBV2	TGTGCCAGCAGTGAACTTCATCCCGGGACAGGGGTTAATGAAGCTTTCTTT	CASSELHPGTGVNEAFF